The clone carrying this T cell receptor beta chain was observed a few times. A second PCR of about 6 to 11 cycles used a sample-barcoded 5' primer and a J-beta primer mix. Tags on each cDNA molecule came from a template-switch adaptor with 12 random nucleotides. TCRdb redid the calling of the 5' RACE reads with MiXCR, one entry per CDR3 protein. The table has about 940,000 distinct CDR3 sequences, roughly 48% seen once. This specimen comes from a study of blood T cells in healthy people across ages. This clonotype was obtained from a man in his thirties or forties in good health. The sample comprised blood.

CDR3 amino acids: CASSLAGLGLTDTQYF. The CDR3 nucleotides are TGTGCCAGCAGTTTAGCCGGACTAGGGCTTACAGATACGCAGTATTTT. The chain links TRBV12-3 or TRBV12-4 to TRBJ2-3; 7 nucleotides agree with TRBD2. The length of the CDR3 is 16 residues. Trimming removed 0 bases from V and 3 bases from J; junction bases left unmatched: 6.